This entry lists 24 T cell receptor beta chains sequenced from one sample in a study of T cell responses to AZD1222 COVID-19 vaccine. Repertoires were generated with immunoSEQ multiplex PCR, while TCRdb's copy carries only in-frame clones and drops some. The table has roughly 80,000 clones, over 85% seen once; the top ten hold roughly 3.9%. The sequencing used peripheral blood, collected on day 0 of AZD1222 vaccination. The receptor set was obtained from an adult in good health.

The V and J genes are TRBV6-5 and TRBJ2-2; D ambiguous. Trimming pared 6 bases from V and 2 bases from J, leaving 13 bases between. Germline V gene data show CDR1 as MNHEY and CDR2 as SVGAGI. The CDR3 loop spans 15 amino acids. CDR3 sequence: CASSSWAVNTGELFF. As DNA, the CDR3 is TGTGCCAGCAGCTCCTGGGCAGTCAACACCGGGGAGCTGTTTTTT.

The CDR3 DNA is TGTGCCAGCAGTTACGGTGACGGGAGGGCCTACAATGAGCAGTTCTTC. Protein sequence: CASSYGDGRAYNEQFF. The chain combines TRBV6-2 or TRBV6-3 with TRBJ2-1; 8 positions match TRBD2. V lost 2 bases, J lost 2 bases, and 5 bases stayed unmatched. The length of the CDR3 is 16 residues. Looked up from germline, CDR1 is MNHEY and CDR2 is SVGEGT.

This clone occurred once. J is TRBJ2-3 and V is TRBV19; D is undetermined. V lost 9 bases, J lost 4 bases, and 11 bases lay in between. Germline CDR1 reads LNHDA; CDR2 reads SQIVND (reference sequence). The CDR3 runs 12 residues. Written as DNA, the CDR3 is TGTGCCAGGCTGGCGGTCTCAGATACGCAGTATTTT. Translated: CARLAVSDTQYF. Combining the CDR3 with reference TRBV19 and TRBJ2-3 gives the whole variable domain DGGITQSPKYLFRKEGQNVTLSCEQNLNHDAMYWYRQDPGQGLRLIYYSQIVNDFQKGDIAEGYSVSREKKESFPLTVTSAQKNPTAFYLCARLAVSDTQYFGPGTRLTVL.

As regards this clone: The sample has other DNA sequences that encode this CDR3 too. The chain employs TRBV2 and TRBJ1-5; weak D call: TRBD1 (5 bases). This CDR3 has 14 residues. The germline V gene has CDR1 SNHLY and CDR2 FYNNEI. Trimming cost V 5 bases and J 0 bases, with 8 bases left between them. The CDR3 sequence is CASSQGYSNQPQHF. CDR3 in DNA: TGTGCCAGCAGTCAGGGTTATAGCAATCAGCCCCAGCATTTT.

The CDR3 DNA reads TGTGCCAGCAGTTTACAGGGTTCTTGGTCACCCCTCCACTTT. Its protein product is CASSLQGSWSPLHF. V and J are TRBV28 and TRBJ1-6, with D tentatively TRBD1 (5 bases). Deletions cut 2 bases from V and 10 bases from J, with 12 bases between. Germline lookup yields CDR1 MDHEN and CDR2 SYDVKM. The CDR3 loop spans 14 amino acids.

The chain couples TRBV5-1 to TRBJ2-2; D possibly corresponds to TRBD1 (6 bases). The CDR3 has 16 residues. From germline, CDR1 is SGHRS and CDR2 YFSETQ. V lost 4 bases and J 3 bases, leaving 16 bases between the germline ends. CDR3 nucleotide sequence: TGCGCCAGCAGCAGAGTACAGGGATCGGACACCGGGGAGCTGTTTTTT. It codes for CASSRVQGSDTGELFF.

The chain carries TRBV3-1 (or the pseudogene TRBV3-2) and TRBJ2-7; D gene ambiguous. The CDR3 extends over 12 amino acids. CDR1 is LGHDT and CDR2 is YNNKEL in the germline V gene (reference sequence). V was pared by 0 bases and J by 5 bases, with 5 bases between. The DNA for the CDR3 is TGTGCCAGCAGCCAAGAGGAGCACGAGCAGTACTTC. Translation: CASSQEEHEQYF.

J is TRBJ2-7 and V is TRBV5-4, with TRBD1 matching over 9 bases. Per germline, CDR1 SGHNT and CDR2 YYREEE (reference sequence). CDR3 size: 15 residues. With 4 bases clipped from V and 2 bases from J, the junction kept 7 bases outside the gene matches. CDR3 bases: TGTGCCAGCAGCCCGTCGGGACAGGGAACCTACGAGCAGTACTTC. It translates to CASSPSGQGTYEQYF. The variable domain in full, completed from reference TRBV5-4 and TRBJ2-7, reads ETGVTQSPTHLIKTRGQQVTLRCSSQSGHNTVSWYQQALGQGPQFIFQYYREEENGRGNFPPRFSGLQFPNYSSELNVNALELDDSALYLCASSPSGQGTYEQYFGPGTRLTVT.

The chain joins TRBV20-1 to TRBJ2-1, with D unresolved. V lost 3 bases and J lost 2, with 14 bases in between. The CDR3 spans 15 residues. Germline loops: CDR1 DFQATT, CDR2 SNEGSKA (reference sequence). The CDR3 region is CSASFAGQTYNEQFF. The CDR3 nucleotides are TGCAGTGCTAGTTTCGCAGGTCAGACCTACAATGAGCAGTTCTTC.

This clone has more than one count but fewer than ten. The rearrangement joins TRBV20-1 to TRBJ2-7; TRBD1 is a possible D gene (6 bases). Germline V lookup: CDR1 DFQATT, CDR2 SNEGSKA (reference sequence). The length of the CDR3 is 11 residues. The V and J ends lost 7 bases and 3 bases respectively, with 10 bases between them. Here the CDR3 DNA reads TGCAGTGTAACAGGGCGCTACGAGCAGTACTTC. Translating gives CSVTGRYEQYF.

V gene TRBV2 combines with J gene TRBJ1-2; the match to TRBD1 covers 7 bases. The CDR3 runs to 14 residues. With V trimmed by 6 bases and J by 5 bases, 9 bases remained unmatched. CDR1 and CDR2 (germline): SNHLY, FYNNEI. CDR3 nucleotides: TGTGCCAGCAGGCCTAACAGGGGATCTTATGGCTACACCTTC. It specifies CASRPNRGSYGYTF.

The chain has TRBV19 and TRBJ1-5, with TRBD1 as a possible D gene (6 bases). V shed 9 bases and J shed 1 base, with 16 bases lying between them. This CDR3 has 15 residues. CDR1 is LNHDA and CDR2 is SQIVND in the germline V gene (reference sequence). The CDR3 sequence is CASVQGWRSNQPQHF. CDR3 DNA: TGTGCCAGCGTACAGGGTTGGCGAAGCAATCAGCCCCAGCATTTT. The entire variable domain, with the rest obtained from reference TRBV19 and TRBJ1-5, is as follows: DGGITQSPKYLFRKEGQNVTLSCEQNLNHDAMYWYRQDPGQGLRLIYYSQIVNDFQKGDIAEGYSVSREKKESFPLTVTSAQKNPTAFYLCASVQGWRSNQPQHFGDGTRLSIL.

The chain uses TRBV4-1 and TRBJ1-5; D is uncertain. Trimming left V 2 bases short and J 0 bases short, with 11 bases between. This CDR3 has 16 amino acids. Germline CDR1 is MGHRA and CDR2 is YSYEKL. The CDR3 coding sequence is TGCGCCAGCAGCCAAATCGGAATTTATAGCAATCAGCCCCAGCATTTT. It translates to CASSQIGIYSNQPQHF.

The chain uses TRBV5-1 and TRBJ1-2; TRBD1 aligns across 9 bases. Germline V gene data show CDR1 as SGHRS and CDR2 as YFSETQ. V lost 3 bases, J lost 6 bases, and 3 bases stayed unmatched. The CDR3 sequence is 13 residues long. The CDR3 loop reads CASSYTGGDGYTF. CDR3 coding DNA: TGCGCCAGCAGCTACACAGGGGGCGATGGCTACACCTTC.

V is TRBV6-2 or TRBV6-3 and J is TRBJ1-5; no definite D call. Trimming stripped 6 bases from V and 1 base from J, with 16 bases between. This CDR3 has 16 amino acids. From germline, CDR1 is MNHEY and CDR2 SVGEGT. CDR3 coding DNA: TGTGCCAGCAGCACTCGGGCCTCTGGGAGCAATCAGCCCCAGCATTTT. It codes for CASSTRASGSNQPQHF.

CDR3 sequence reads: CASSSPRQRGARYNEQFF. The CDR3 nucleotides read TGCGCCAGCAGCTCCCCCCGGCAGCGGGGGGCCCGCTACAATGAGCAGTTCTTC. The chain joins TRBV5-1 to TRBJ2-1; 9 nucleotides line up with TRBD2. With V trimmed by 3 bases and J by 3 bases, 13 bases remained unmatched. In germline, CDR1 is SGHRS, CDR2 YFSETQ. The CDR3 is 18 amino acids.

This chain links TRBV6-5 with TRBJ2-1; D not resolved. This CDR3 contains 13 residues. V was shortened by 6 bases and J by 11 bases, with 17 bases between the two germline ends. CDR1 MNHEY and CDR2 SVGAGI come from the germline V gene. The CDR3, as DNA: TGTGCCAGCAGCTTACCGGATACTGAGAAGCAGTTCTTC. This translates into CASSLPDTEKQFF.

The V call is TRBV19, the J call TRBJ1-2, with 7 bases aligning to TRBD1. This CDR3 has 18 residues. After removal of 6 bases from V and 4 bases from J, the junction contained 20 bases not matched to a gene. Germline assignment: CDR1 LNHDA and CDR2 SQIVND (reference sequence). Here the CDR3 DNA reads TGTGCCAGTAGCCCGATTGCCAATGCGGGACAGAATTTCTATGGCTACACCTTC. It yields the protein CASSPIANAGQNFYGYTF.

The chain is built from TRBV9 and TRBJ1-5, with 7 bases that match TRBD1. The CDR3 has 15 amino acids. CDR1 and CDR2 (germline): SGDLS, YYNGEE. V lost 3 bases, J lost 2 bases, and 5 bases stayed unmatched. The DNA of the CDR3 is TGTGCCAGCAGCGGACAGGGTTCCGGCAATCAGCCCCAGCATTTT. Translated: CASSGQGSGNQPQHF.

As DNA, the CDR3 is TGTGCCAGCAGCTTAGGGACTATAGCGGATCAGCCCCAGCATTTT. Translating it yields CASSLGTIADQPQHF. The V call is TRBV7-9, the J call TRBJ1-5; D gene ambiguous. The V gene lost 1 base and the J gene lost 5 bases, with 12 bases spanning the gap. Germline V gives CDR1 SEHNR, CDR2 FQNEAQ (reference sequence). This CDR3 has 15 amino acids. The whole variable domain, remainder taken from reference TRBV7-9 and TRBJ1-5, is DTGVSQNPRHKITKRGQNVTFRCDPISEHNRLYWYRQTLGQGPEFLTYFQNEAQLEKSRLLSDRFSAERPKGSFSTLEIQRTEQGDSAMYLCASSLGTIADQPQHFGDGTRLSIL.

CDR3 coding DNA: TGTGCCAGCAGTATGATACAGGGGAACTATGGCTACACCTTC. Amino acid sequence: CASSMIQGNYGYTF. This chain uses TRBV28 with TRBJ1-2; 7 positions agree with TRBD1. CDR3 length: 14 amino acids. V dropped 5 bases and J dropped 2; count of bases not matched to a gene: 5. CDR1 and CDR2 (germline): MDHEN, SYDVKM.

The chain combines TRBV6-5 with TRBJ1-1, with D possibly matching TRBD1 (5 bases). The germline V gene has CDR1 MNHEY and CDR2 SVGAGI. The CDR3 length is 15 residues. Trimming removed 5 bases at V and 1 base at J, with 14 bases between. The DNA for the CDR3 is TGTGCCAGCAGTCCTTTTACAGGAAGGAACACTGAAGCTTTCTTT. It yields the protein CASSPFTGRNTEAFF.

The CDR3 here is CASMEQGSSYNSPLHF. In DNA form, the CDR3 reads TGTGCCAGTATGGAGCAGGGGAGCTCCTATAATTCACCCCTCCACTTT. The chain employs TRBV19 and TRBJ1-6, with a tentative D call TRBD1 (6 bases). In germline, CDR1 is LNHDA, CDR2 SQIVND (reference sequence). This CDR3 contains 16 residues. V shed 7 bases and J shed 0 bases, with 13 bases lying between them.

The chain combines TRBV7-9 with TRBJ1-4, with 7 nucleotides matching TRBD1. CDR1 and CDR2 (germline): SEHNR, FQNEAQ (reference sequence). V gave up 3 bases and J gave up 0 bases; unmatched junction bases: 4. This CDR3 spans 16 amino acids. CDR3 nucleotides: TGTGCCAGCAGCTTCCAGGGGGGCTCAACTAATGAAAAACTGTTTTTT. It specifies CASSFQGGSTNEKLFF.